This T cell receptor (beta chain) is drawn from a study of T cells in Graves' hyperthyroidism and ophthalmopathy (dated by TCRdb to 2018 to 2020). At the level of the whole study: Peripheral blood samples were taken at the time of initial diagnosis, prior to any treatment. Following sampling, methimazole starting at 30 mg daily was given to hyperthyroidism patients, and high-dose intravenous methylprednisolone was given to ophthalmopathy patients. The study also compared thyroid tissue and blood T-cell repertoires from 6 or 7 Graves' hyperthyroidism patients. An independent validation cohort of fewer than 20 hyperthyroidism patients and more than 15 patients who later progressed to ophthalmopathy tested prospective prediction of ophthalmopathy. TCR Vbeta CDR3 sequencing of roughly 140 peripheral blood samples (over 40 ophthalmopathy, approximately 80 hyperthyroidism and approximately 17 progressor patients) is reported in the paper. To identify distinguishing TCR V-J signatures, a discovery cohort of around 100 patients was used, comprising 43 with Graves' ophthalmopathy and around 60 with stable Graves' hyperthyroidism. The 95 to 100 discovery patients were randomly split 7:3 into training and test sets.

Ophthalmopathy patients had moderately to severely active disease, Clinical Activity Score of at least 3, NOSPECS grade of at least 4, and duration under 3 months. Exclusion was applied to patients with uncontrolled infections, other autoimmune diseases, pregnancy or lactation. Clinical symptoms, serum thyroxine and TRAb, thyroid ultrasound, and orbital computed tomography formed the basis for the diagnoses. PBMCs were separated from approximately 10 ml of fresh peripheral blood using Ficoll-Paque density gradient centrifugation. Total RNA was extracted with Trizol reagent, and quality was checked on an Agilent 2100 Bioanalyzer. TCR beta CDR3 regions were amplified from RNA transcripts. For the first round of RT-PCR on the TCR CDR3, the HTBI primer set was used together with the Qiagen OneStep RT-PCR kit. Libraries were constructed in a second round of multiplex PCR, after which size selection and purification were carried out. Paired-end sequencing of the libraries was performed with 100 bp reads on an Illumina HiSeq2000. The source study handled its data this way. SOAPnuke was used to process the raw data, with reads discarded if the reads contained adapters or uncalled bases, had a mean Phred below 15, or lacked an exact constant-primer or identifier match. COPE v1.2.5 was used to merge high-quality paired reads, and clonotypes were defined as unique nucleotide sequences. MiTCR v1.1 was used to align clonotypes to the IMGT TRBV, TRBD and TRBJ reference segments. Only V-J combinations with frequency above 0.0001, covering roughly 99% of repertoires, were analysed. The TCS score was defined as the ratio of F50 (clonal expansion) to E x V (chaos), calculated using BLOSUM62-based TCRdist between CDR3 peptides within each V-J. Welch's t-statistics and random forest reduced around 550 V-J features to about 12, which were used in a naive Bayes classifier (R e1071). TCRdb redid the processing of the public reads, applying fastp at Q25 and MiXCR, and retained in-frame beta chains. Each CDR3 protein gets just one entry, which takes the most common genes and DNA from the rows behind it. TCRdb, rather than the study authors, made the V and J calls. The sample table shows approximately 400,000 distinct CDR3 sequences, and about 14% are seen once. The ten largest clones capture around 19% of the sample.

At the junction V is shortened by 5 bases and J by 3 bases, with 8 bases in between. The germline V gene (reference sequence) yields SEHNR for CDR1 and FQNEAQ for CDR2. There are 12 amino acids in the CDR3, from cysteine to phenylalanine inclusive. The sequence is cut down to CDR3 DNA, 36 bases in frame from base 1. This clonotype was observed at least ten times. Its binding antigen is unknown. Base qualities were left out, and no much larger clone turns up one base away. The paper's findings and limits, for the study overall: In validation, the model predicted progression to ophthalmopathy with approximately 71% sensitivity and approximately 72% specificity, a median of about 6 months before onset. A 13 V-J signature model separated ophthalmopathy from stable hyperthyroidism, with around 90% sensitivity and about 81% specificity in cross-validation and 80%/75% in testing. Most expanded thyroid clonotypes (frequency above 0.001) were also detected in blood, suggesting blood repertoires may reflect thyroid immune responses. No statistical method was used to fix the sample size in advance, and group allocation was not hidden from the investigators.

The sequence links TRBV7-9 to TRBJ2-7; tentative D gene TRBD2, with 6 bases matching. This sequence was found in a young woman with Graves' ophthalmopathy. Material: blood. The bases are TGTGCCAGCAGCATGGGACTCTACGAGCAGTACTTC. This sequence encodes CASSMGLYEQYF.